The present TCR beta chain was sequenced within a study of blood T cell repertoires in COVID-19. Produced via immunoSEQ multiplex PCR; TCRdb's table is partial and in-frame only. The sample consists of roughly 130,000 clones, less than 90% of them appearing once. The V and J ends lost 3 bases and 1 base, in that order; junction bases with no gene match: 9. The CDR3 extends over 18 amino acids. Germline V gene sequence: CDR1 MNHEY, CDR2 SMNVEV (reference sequence). This sequence originates from a woman aged 25-40 years who had recovered from COVID-19. The gene calls are TRBV27 and TRBJ2-3, with 11 bases identical to TRBD2. The sequencing input was peripheral blood. The CDR3 region has the DNA TGTGCCAGCAGTTTCCGGCTAGCGGGGGGAAGACGCACAGATACGCAGTATTTT. Protein sequence: CASSFRLAGGRRTDTQYF.